This record concerns one TCR beta chain sequence. The clone's antigen remains unknown. One base away there is no much larger clone; base qualities are not given. These data come from a study of cytomegalovirus exposure and HLA in healthy donors (TCRdb year 2017). Notes on the research overall: An earlier analysis of 587 of the donors reported 250 to 300 Gb of sequence data and roughly 110 million unique TCR beta sequences from roughly 200 million T cells. An early release that covered 500 to 800 HLA-typed donors contained 300 to 350 gigabases of sequencing data and about 93 million unique TCR sequences. The genetic ancestry cluster associated with self-reported Caucasian donors included about 81% of the roughly 400 genotyped donors. The study was designed to test whether signatures of past pathogen exposure could be identified by cataloging public T cell receptors. The T cell repertoires of several hundred subjects were profiled by immunosequencing and related to cytomegalovirus serostatus. A separate validation cohort of roughly 130 different subjects was used in addition to the roughly 700-subject first cohort. To predict cytomegalovirus infection status, the study combined high-throughput TCR immunosequencing, statistical association of individual TCRs with disease status, and machine learning. A later analysis re-examined previously published TCR beta repertoires from hundreds of donors and added high-resolution HLA genotyping to investigate patterns of TCR occurrence. Rather than drawing on any new phenotypic data, the later analysis identified candidate immune exposures from TCR beta sequences and the way those sequences occurred across donors. In an earlier analysis of roughly 540 of the donors, high-throughput TCR beta sequencing was used to judge whether each TCR beta V gene segment behaved as functional or pseudogenic. Donor age, sex, ethnicity and CMV serostatus were compiled together with the repertoire data. In a later genetic analysis, genome-wide SNP genotypes for about 65% of the roughly 700 donors were used, and that subset was treated as a discovery cohort. All discovery cohort repertoires had been generated on a single sequencing platform. Class I and class II HLA loci were covered by the typing at four-digit resolution. Typing coverage differed by locus: A, B, C, DRB1 and DQB1 were typed in roughly 620-640 donors, DQA1 in approximately 520, DPA1 in over 600, and DPB1 in around 440. Because of strong linkage in the cohort, roughly 5 DR-DQ haplotypes were treated as single units for association and clustering. Across around 400 genotyped donors of the cohort, an average of roughly 200,000 unique TCR beta nucleotide sequences per donor were sequenced, and roughly 20% of those sequences were non-productive. What the research found in general, with its limitations: A further reported finding was that TCR beta sequences accurately predicted the HLA-A and HLA-B alleles for most subjects in the first cohort. The 87-base-pair reads could not distinguish some IMGT-functional V segments, including TRBV6-2 and TRBV6-3, so those segments were excluded. In a later genetic analysis, fewer N-insertions in productive TCRs were reported among donors in an Asian-associated ancestry cluster than the roughly 710-donor mean. Sequencing depth was assumed to be roughly uniform across donors in the presence/absence analyses, though that assumption may not hold. A later analysis found that TCR association rates varied across HLA loci, with DRB1 alleles showing the most associated TCRs and HLA-C alleles the fewest. CMV serostatus was the only immune exposure information available for the cohort. Linkage disequilibrium might explain the correlated functional status among segregating V segments, but an unknown experimental factor could not be excluded. The earlier analysis of some 540 of the donors excluded roughly 17 rarely observed V segments, including chromosome 9 orphons, because counts were too low. A cluster of highly shared sequence variants was judged likely to represent a technical artifact of the sequencing pipeline. According to the authors, the approach could potentially be generalized to other disease states and immunological phenotypes. In a later analysis, 16,951 TCR beta sequences were associated with specific HLA alleles at a false discovery rate of 0.05. V-gene and J-gene trimming of TCR beta chains was associated with a missense DCLRE1C variant in a later genetic analysis, and the association was replicated in an independent cohort. The study listed 150 to 200 TCR beta chains as associated with cytomegalovirus. According to a later analysis, parvovirus B19, influenza, CMV and Epstein-Barr virus appeared linked to several top co-occurrence clusters. Compared with equally common non-associated chains, HLA-associated TCR beta chains in a later analysis were more clonally expanded and had lower generation probabilities. When HLA alleles, especially DR and DQ, strongly co-occurred, attributing TCR associations to individual alleles was difficult. Most TCR sequences were seen in very few donors, while some public TCRs were found in many individuals. A later analysis found that most CMV-associated TCR beta chains appeared HLA-restricted, with HLA associations seemingly driven largely by CMV exposure. The classifier was reported to diagnose cytomegalovirus status with high specificity and sensitivity in both the original and validation cohorts. Because HLA typing was unavailable for some donors at each locus, only the typed subset was used in association tests. The cohort was sequenced for TCR beta chains only, and without alpha or paired-chain data the features that could be detected were limited. In an earlier analysis of some 640 of the donors, most TCR beta V segments were observed in productive rearrangements about 87% or about 30% of the time, broadly matching IMGT annotations. A few of the identified cytomegalovirus-associated TCR beta chains were confirmed in vitro to be specific for cytomegalovirus antigens.

The library was obtained by the immunoSEQ multiplex PCR assay. For the multiplex PCR, a mixture combining 60 forward primers for TCR Vbeta segments and 13 reverse primers for TCR Jbeta segments was used. Amplification of the CDR3 region of rearranged TCR beta genes was performed with a multiplex PCR assay on genomic DNA. The amplified TCR beta libraries were sequenced on the Illumina HiSeq System as 87-base-pair reads. Regarding the original processing steps: A later analysis tallied 75 million to 85 million unique TCR beta chains across the 666 repertoires, and around 12 million of those chains were shared by two or more donors. Raw reads were error-corrected and collapsed into unique sequences by a nearest-neighbor algorithm in which closely related sequences were merged to remove PCR and sequencing errors. V, D and J gene segments were assigned by aligning CDR3 sequences to IMGT reference sequences. For a sequence to be retained, a match of at least six nucleotides was required to both a V gene segment and a J gene segment. Rearrangements were called productive when the CDR3 lacked stop codons and stayed in frame with V and J; all others were non-productive. CDR3 was defined according to IMGT convention as the region running from the second conserved V-encoded cysteine to the conserved J-encoded phenylalanine. The earlier analysis of about 620 of the donors excluded sequences that lacked an unambiguous match to a single V gene segment. In an earlier analysis of approximately 610 of the donors, V segments were called functional above 56.7% productive rearrangements and were called segregating when the between-donor standard deviation exceeded 5%. A statistical classification framework was built to diagnose cytomegalovirus status from the catalog of TCR beta chain sequences. V and J gene assignment, in a later analysis, came from comparing TCR nucleotide sequences with IMGT/GENE-DB human TR gene sequences. The TCRdist pipeline was used in a later analysis to assign CDR3 sequences and most-parsimonious VDJ recombination scenarios. In a later analysis, every TCR beta chain was defined by the combination of its CDR3 amino acid sequence and its V-gene family, and reads without a unique V-gene family were dropped. To address suspected cross-contamination and a sequencing artifact, a later analysis removed a few hundred highly shared, low-generation-probability nucleotide sequences. In a later analysis, a clonal expansion index was calculated for each public chain from normalized within-repertoire ranks of inferred template counts. A later analysis computed generation probabilities with a VDJ recombination model fitted to out-of-frame rearrangements, and checked the results against IGoR. In a later analysis, hypergeometric tests were used to score TCR-TCR, TCR-HLA and TCR-CMV co-occurrence, with a repertoire-size bias correction applied to TCR pairs. False discovery rates were estimated in a later analysis by permuting HLA or CMV assignments 20 times. In a later analysis, co-occurring TCRs were grouped with DBSCAN, and TCRdist sequence similarity was added when clustering was performed within HLA-allele-positive subsets. Repertoires with fewer than 30,000 or more than 120,000 public chains, plus five repertoires with anomalous nucleotide sharing, were excluded from co-occurrence clustering. What TCRdb holds here is the immuneACCESS table cut down to in-frame rearrangements. Part of the clones is not present; checked against another copy, under half of the missing clones reflect an unresolved V gene, and the others are unexplained. V and J calls and clone size are copied from that table; D and trimming were computed from the DNA. The sample contains about 120,000 clones, 60% to 75% of them found a single time. Just under 3% of the sample is in the top ten clones.

In total, 666 healthy bone marrow donors made up the cohort. At the time of sampling, every cohort member was nominally healthy, though immune exposures that went unrecorded were likely present. The donor was CMV seropositive and belonged to the group of 270 or so seropositive cohort members. Each donor provided a peripheral blood sample, and peripheral blood mononuclear cells were used for TCR beta sequencing. The Qiagen DNeasy Blood Extraction Kit was used to extract genomic DNA from the blood cell samples. Reading the germline V gene gives CDR1 SGHVS and CDR2 FNYEAQ. From cysteine to phenylalanine, the CDR3 is 15 amino acids long. The read is trimmed to its CDR3 DNA, 45 bases read in frame from base 1. The germline ends are 15 bases apart after V is trimmed by 5 bases and J by 2 bases.

This receptor was obtained from a woman aged 40 to 55 in good health and CMV-seropositive. The sample taken for sequencing was PBMCs. The chain uses TRBV7-6 and TRBJ1-1, and the D gene may be TRBD1, 6 bases matching. The DNA sequence follows: TGTGCCAGCAGCCCAGGACAGCTGCCCAACACTGAAGCTTTCTTT. Its translation reads: CASSPGQLPNTEAFF. With the rest looked up from the reference TRBV7-6 and TRBJ1-1 genes rather than sequenced, the full variable domain is GAGVSQSPRYKVTKRGQDVALRCDPISGHVSLYWYRQALGQGPEFLTYFNYEAQQDKSGLPNDRFSAERPEGSISTLTIQRTEQRDSAMYRCASSPGQLPNTEAFFGQGTRLTVV.